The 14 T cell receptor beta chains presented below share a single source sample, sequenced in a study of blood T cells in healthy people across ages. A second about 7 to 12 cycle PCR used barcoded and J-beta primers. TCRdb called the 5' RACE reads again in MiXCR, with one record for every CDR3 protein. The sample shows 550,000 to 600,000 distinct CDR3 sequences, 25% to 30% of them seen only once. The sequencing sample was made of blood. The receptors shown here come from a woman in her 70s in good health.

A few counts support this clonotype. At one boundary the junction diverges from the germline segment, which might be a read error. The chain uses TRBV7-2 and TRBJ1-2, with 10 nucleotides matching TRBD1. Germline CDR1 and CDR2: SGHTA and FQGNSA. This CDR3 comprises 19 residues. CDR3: CASSLSGVAGQGVNNGYTF. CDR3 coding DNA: TGTGCCAGCAGCTTAAGCGGCGTGGCAGGACAGGGGGTTAACAATGGCTACACCTTC.

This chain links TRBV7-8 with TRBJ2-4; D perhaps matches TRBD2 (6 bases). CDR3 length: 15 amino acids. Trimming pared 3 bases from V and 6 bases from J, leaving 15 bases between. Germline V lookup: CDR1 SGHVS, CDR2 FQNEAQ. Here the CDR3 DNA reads TGTGCCAGCAGCTTGGAGGGTGGGGTCACAAACATTCAGTACTTC. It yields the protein CASSLEGGVTNIQYF.

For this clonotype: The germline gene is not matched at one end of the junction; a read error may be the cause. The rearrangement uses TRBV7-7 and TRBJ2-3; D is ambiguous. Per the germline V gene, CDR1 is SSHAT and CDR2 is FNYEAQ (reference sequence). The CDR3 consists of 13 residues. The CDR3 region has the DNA TGTGCTAGCAGCTTCCACAGCACAGATACGCAGTATTTT. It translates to CASSFHSTDTQYF.

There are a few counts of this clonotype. The CDR3 bases are TGCGCCAGCAGCTTGGAAGGGGATCGTATAGATACGCAGTATTTT. Residues: CASSLEGDRIDTQYF. The chain employs TRBV5-1 and TRBJ2-3, with TRBD1 as a possible D gene (5 bases). V lost 0 bases and J 5 bases, leaving 13 bases between the germline ends. The CDR3 contains 15 residues. Germline CDR1 is SGHRS and CDR2 is YFSETQ.

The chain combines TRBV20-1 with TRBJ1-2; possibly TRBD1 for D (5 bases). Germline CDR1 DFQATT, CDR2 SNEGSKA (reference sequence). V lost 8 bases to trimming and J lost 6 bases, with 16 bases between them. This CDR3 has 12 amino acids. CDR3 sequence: CSPRGAIDGYTF. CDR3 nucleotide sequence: TGCAGTCCGAGGGGCGCTATCGATGGCTACACCTTC.

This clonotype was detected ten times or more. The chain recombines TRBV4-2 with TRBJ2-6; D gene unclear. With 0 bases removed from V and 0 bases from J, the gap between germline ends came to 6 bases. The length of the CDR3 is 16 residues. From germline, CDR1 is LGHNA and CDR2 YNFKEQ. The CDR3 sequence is CASSQDRRSGANVLTF. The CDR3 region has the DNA TGTGCCAGCAGCCAAGATCGGCGCTCTGGGGCCAACGTCCTGACTTTC.

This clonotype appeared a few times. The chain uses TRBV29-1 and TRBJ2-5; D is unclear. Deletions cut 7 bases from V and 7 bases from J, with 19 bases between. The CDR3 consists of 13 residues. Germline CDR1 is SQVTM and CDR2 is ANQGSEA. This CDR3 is CSADTDRSGTQYF. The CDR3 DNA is TGCAGCGCTGACACGGATAGATCAGGGACCCAGTACTTC.

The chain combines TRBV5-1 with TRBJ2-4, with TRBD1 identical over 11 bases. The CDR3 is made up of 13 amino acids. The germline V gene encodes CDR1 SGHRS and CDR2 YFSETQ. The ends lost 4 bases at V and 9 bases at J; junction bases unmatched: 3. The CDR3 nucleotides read TGCGCCAGCAGCCCGGGGACAGGGGGCATTCAGTACTTC. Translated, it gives CASSPGTGGIQYF.

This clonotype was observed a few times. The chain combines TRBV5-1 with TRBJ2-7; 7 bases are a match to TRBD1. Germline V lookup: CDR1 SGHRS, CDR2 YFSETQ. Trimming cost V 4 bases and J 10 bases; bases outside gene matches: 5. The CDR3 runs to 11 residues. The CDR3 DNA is TGCGCCAGCAGCGTAGACAGGGAACAGTACTTC. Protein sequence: CASSVDREQYF. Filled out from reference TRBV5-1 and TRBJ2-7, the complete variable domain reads KAGVTQTPRYLIKTRGQQVTLSCSPISGHRSVSWYQQTPGQGLQFLFEYFSETQRNKGNFPGRFSGRQFSNSRSEMNVSTLELGDSALYLCASSVDREQYFGPGTRLTVT.

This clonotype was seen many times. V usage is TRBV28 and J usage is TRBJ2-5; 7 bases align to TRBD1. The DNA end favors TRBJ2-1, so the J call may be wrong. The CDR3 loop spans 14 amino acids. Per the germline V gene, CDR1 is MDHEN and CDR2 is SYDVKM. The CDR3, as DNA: TGTGCCAGCAGAACGACAGGGCTCGGGAATGAGCAGTTCTTC. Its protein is CASRTTGLGNEQFF.

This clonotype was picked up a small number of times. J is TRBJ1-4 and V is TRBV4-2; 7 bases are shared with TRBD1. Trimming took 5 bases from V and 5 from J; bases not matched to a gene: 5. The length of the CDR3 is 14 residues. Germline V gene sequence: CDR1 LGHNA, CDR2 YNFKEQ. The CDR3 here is CASSVGQENEKLFF. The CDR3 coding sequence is TGTGCCAGCAGCGTCGGACAGGAGAATGAAAAACTGTTTTTT.

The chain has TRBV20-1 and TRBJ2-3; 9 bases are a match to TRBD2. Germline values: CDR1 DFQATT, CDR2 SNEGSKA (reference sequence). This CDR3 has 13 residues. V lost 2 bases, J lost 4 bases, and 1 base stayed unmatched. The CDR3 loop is CSARTSGPDTQYF. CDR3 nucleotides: TGCAGTGCTAGAACTAGCGGGCCAGATACGCAGTATTTT.

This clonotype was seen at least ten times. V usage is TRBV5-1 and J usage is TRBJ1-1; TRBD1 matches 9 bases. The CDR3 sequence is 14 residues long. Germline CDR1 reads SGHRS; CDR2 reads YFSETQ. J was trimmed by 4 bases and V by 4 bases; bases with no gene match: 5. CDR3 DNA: TGCGCCAGCAGCCGGCGGGACAGGGTCACTGAAGCTTTCTTT. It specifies CASSRRDRVTEAFF.

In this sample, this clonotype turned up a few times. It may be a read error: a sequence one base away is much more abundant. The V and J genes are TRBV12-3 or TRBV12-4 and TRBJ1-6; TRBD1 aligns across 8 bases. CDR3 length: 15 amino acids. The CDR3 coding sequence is TGTGCCAGCAGTTTCAGAGCAGGGGGCGCTTCACCCCCCCACTTT. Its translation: CASSFRAGGASPPHF.